This T cell receptor beta chain derives from a study of T cells in Graves' hyperthyroidism and ophthalmopathy. Notes on the study in general: Patients with ophthalmopathy were separated from those with stable hyperthyroidism by a 13 V-J model. Blood also carried most thyroid clonotypes expanded above 0.001. Before onset, by a median of around six months, the model predicted ophthalmopathy.

Those patients with uncontrolled infection, other autoimmune disease, pregnancy or lactation were excluded. It was RNA transcripts that yielded the amplified TCR beta CDR3 regions. TCR CDR3 underwent first-round RT-PCR with the HTBI primer set. TCRdb reprocessed the multiplex PCR reads with MiXCR, giving one entry per CDR3 protein. The repertoire includes roughly 500,000 distinct CDR3 sequences, 46% of them detected once, and about 43% sits in the top ten. Concerning this clonotype itself: No antigen is known for it.

Germline V gene sequence: CDR1 GTSNPN, CDR2 SVGIG (reference sequence). This CDR3 spans 13 amino acids. Losses at the gene ends were 0 bases for V and 6 bases for J; bases not matched to a gene: 4. Material for sequencing was peripheral blood or thyroid tissue (not recorded which). The source is an adult woman with Graves' disease, either hyperthyroidism or ophthalmopathy (not recorded which). The chain recombines TRBV30 with TRBJ1-2, with TRBD1 matching 7 bases. CDR3 amino acids: CAWSVQGNHGYTF. In DNA, the CDR3 is TGTGCCTGGAGTGTACAGGGGAACCATGGCTACACCTTC.